Below are 10 T cell receptor beta chains sequenced from a single sample in a study of beta chain features in type 1 diabetes. As every portion of the isolated RNA was reverse transcribed, the sequencing read expressed TCRB transcripts. Sequenced by immunoSEQ multiplex PCR; TCRdb stores in-frame clones only, minus some. The repertoire holds about 270,000 clones, with approximately 14% as singletons. Points from the study as a whole: In every one of the four CD4+ subsets, TCRB CDR3s were moderately but significantly shorter in Type 1 diabetes patients.

Antigens of these TCRs are unknown. Sequencing used naive CD4+ T cells from blood. The receptors stem from a man under 40 with type 1 diabetes.

Only a few counts were recorded for this clone. The gene calls are TRBV29-1 and TRBJ2-1; 7 nucleotides align to TRBD1. Germline-derived CDR1 and CDR2 are SQVTM and ANQGSEA. V was clipped by 5 bases and J by 5 bases; unmatched bases: 6. The CDR3 runs to 13 residues. The CDR3 spells CSVSRQGNNEQFF. CDR3 coding DNA: TGCAGCGTTTCGAGACAGGGTAACAATGAGCAGTTCTTC.

This clone has more than one count but fewer than ten. This chain uses TRBV5-1 with TRBJ2-2; D is ambiguous. The CDR3 runs to 15 residues. Per germline, CDR1 SGHRS and CDR2 YFSETQ. Trimming cost V 4 bases and J 2 bases, with 12 bases left between them. The CDR3 coding sequence is TGCGCCAGCAGCACCACCCAGGCCAACACCGGGGAGCTGTTTTTT. Protein: CASSTTQANTGELFF.

The chain has TRBV15 and TRBJ1-1; TRBD1 is a possible D gene (6 bases). This CDR3 is 15 amino acids long. The V gene's germline CDR1 is LNHNV and CDR2 YYDKDF (reference sequence). V lost 0 bases, J lost 7 bases, and 15 bases lay in between. For the CDR3, the DNA is TGTGCCACCAGCAGAGATGGGGGCATAGTAGTTGAAGCTTTCTTT. Protein: CATSRDGGIVVEAFF.

There are a few counts of this clone. As DNA, the CDR3 is TGCAGCGTTCGGGAGGGTTCCCCAAACACTGAAGCTTTCTTT. Amino acid sequence: CSVREGSPNTEAFF. This chain joins TRBV29-1 and TRBJ1-1; D remains unclear. The CDR3 consists of 14 residues. V lost 5 bases, J lost 2 bases, and 15 bases lay in between. The V gene's germline CDR1 is SQVTM and CDR2 ANQGSEA. Looking up the rest from reference TRBV29-1 and TRBJ1-1 gives the full variable domain: SAVISQKPSRDICQRGTSLTIQCQVDSQVTMMFWYRQQPGQSLTLIATANQGSEATYESGFVIDKFPISRPNLTFSTLTVSNMSPEDSSIYLCSVREGSPNTEAFFGQGTRLTVV.

This clone was seen a handful of times. The chain couples TRBV6-6 to TRBJ2-7, with 11 positions matching TRBD2. CDR1 is MNHNY and CDR2 is SVGAGI in the germline V gene (reference sequence). The CDR3 spans 13 residues. J lost 2 bases, V lost 8 bases, and 2 bases had no gene match. In DNA, the CDR3 is TGTGCCAGCGAGGGACTAGCGGCCTACGAGCAGTACTTC. It codes for CASEGLAAYEQYF.

The chain uses TRBV7-9 and TRBJ2-1; 8 bases fit TRBD2. The V gene's germline CDR1 is SEHNR and CDR2 FQNEAQ (reference sequence). Trimming cost V 2 bases and J 2 bases; bases outside gene matches: 2. This CDR3 is 15 amino acids long. The CDR3 region is CASSLRGGPYNEQFF. In DNA, the CDR3 is TGTGCCAGCAGCTTACGGGGGGGTCCCTACAATGAGCAGTTCTTC.

The rearrangement joins TRBV28 to TRBJ1-2; D uncertain. V lost 7 bases to trimming and J lost 5 bases, with 20 bases between them. The CDR3 length is 15 residues. In germline, CDR1 is MDHEN, CDR2 SYDVKM. The CDR3 loop reads CASKSEDLSLYGYTF. The CDR3 coding sequence is TGTGCCAGCAAATCGGAGGACCTTTCTCTATATGGCTACACCTTC.

This clone turned up a few times. The CDR3: CASSQEWHNEQFF. CDR3 bases: TGCGCCAGCAGCCAAGAATGGCACAATGAGCAGTTCTTC. The chain links TRBV4-3 to TRBJ2-1, with no clear D. V lost 0 bases and J 5 bases, leaving 5 bases between the germline ends. The CDR3 runs 13 residues. Germline V gives CDR1 LGHNA, CDR2 YSLEER.

Only a few counts were recorded for this clone. The J gene is TRBJ2-5, the V gene TRBV9; 9 bases line up with TRBD2. The CDR3 is made up of 15 amino acids. V lost 2 bases, J lost 1 base, and 3 bases stayed unmatched. Germline assignment: CDR1 SGDLS and CDR2 YYNGEE. CDR3: CASSVSSGAQETQYF. The CDR3 DNA is TGTGCCAGCAGCGTGTCTAGCGGGGCCCAAGAGACCCAGTACTTC.

This clone was found a few times. The chain has TRBV4-3 and TRBJ2-7, with 12 bases identical to TRBD2. Germline values: CDR1 LGHNA, CDR2 YSLEER. The CDR3 length is 15 residues. V dropped 0 bases and J dropped 7; count of bases not matched to a gene: 4. CDR3 protein: CASSQDPTSGSEQYF. Here the CDR3 DNA reads TGCGCCAGCAGCCAAGATCCGACTAGCGGGAGTGAGCAGTACTTC.